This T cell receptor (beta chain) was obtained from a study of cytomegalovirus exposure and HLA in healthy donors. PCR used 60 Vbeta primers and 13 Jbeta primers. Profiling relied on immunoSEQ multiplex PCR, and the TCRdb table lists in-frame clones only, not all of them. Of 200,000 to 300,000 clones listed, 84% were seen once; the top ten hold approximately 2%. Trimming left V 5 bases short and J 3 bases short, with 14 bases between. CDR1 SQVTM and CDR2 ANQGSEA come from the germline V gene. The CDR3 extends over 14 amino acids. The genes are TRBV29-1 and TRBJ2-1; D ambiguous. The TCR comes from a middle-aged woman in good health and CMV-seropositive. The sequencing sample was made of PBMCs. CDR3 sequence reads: CSVIFGDVYNEQFF. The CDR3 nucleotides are TGCAGCGTTATCTTCGGAGATGTCTACAATGAGCAGTTCTTC.